One sample yielded the 8 T cell receptor beta chains listed below, sequenced in a study of OX40 agonist ivuxolimab in advanced cancers. Profiled with immunoSEQ multiplex PCR; TCRdb holds only in-frame clones, not every one. Of around 64,000 clones listed, around four fifths are singletons. The source material was CD4+ or CD8+ T cells sorted from blood, sampled in a trial of the OX40 agonist ivuxolimab. All receptors come from an adult with an advanced solid tumor such as melanoma, head and neck, liver or kidney cancer.

The J gene is TRBJ1-2, the V gene TRBV18; no clear D. The germline V gene has CDR1 KGHSH and CDR2 LQKENI. V lost 1 base and J lost 4, with 10 bases in between. The CDR3 is 14 amino acids. CDR3 sequence reads: CASSPQGRGYGYTF. The CDR3 DNA is TGTGCCAGCTCACCACAGGGCCGGGGCTATGGCTACACCTTC.

The chain links TRBV27 to TRBJ2-7; TRBD1 aligns across 7 bases. CDR1 is MNHEY, CDR2 SMNVEV, per germline (reference sequence). V lost 6 bases, J lost 7 bases, and 6 bases stayed unmatched. The CDR3 sequence is 12 residues long. CDR3 DNA sequence: TGTGCCAGCAGCATACAGGGGAGAGAGCAGTACTTC. It codes for CASSIQGREQYF.

This clone has just a few counts. This chain uses TRBV6-5 with TRBJ2-1; 7 bases match TRBD2. The CDR3 totals 15 residues. From germline, CDR1 is MNHEY and CDR2 SVGAGI. With V trimmed by 8 bases and J by 0 bases, 7 bases remained unmatched. The CDR3 DNA reads as TGTGCCAGCGCCGGCGCTAGCGGCTCCTACAATGAGCAGTTCTTC. Encoded protein: CASAGASGSYNEQFF.

The rearrangement uses TRBV6-1 and TRBJ2-7, with D perhaps given as TRBD1 or TRBD2 (5 bases each). The ends were cut back, 3 bases at V and 7 bases at J, with 10 bases in the middle. CDR1 MNHNS and CDR2 SASEGT come from the germline V gene. This CDR3 comprises 12 residues. The CDR3 reads CASSDWGWEQYF. CDR3 sequence (DNA): TGTGCCAGCAGTGACTGGGGGTGGGAGCAGTACTTC.

V is TRBV9 and J is TRBJ2-3; 7 bases fit TRBD1. The V and J ends lost 1 base and 4 bases, in that order; junction bases with no gene match: 3. The CDR3 runs 14 residues. CDR1 and CDR2 from the germline V gene are SGDLS and YYNGEE. CDR3 in amino acids: CASSVIQGADTQYF. The CDR3 nucleotides are TGTGCCAGCAGCGTAATTCAGGGGGCAGATACGCAGTATTTT.

V and J are TRBV4-1 and TRBJ1-5; D is ambiguous. Germline V gene data show CDR1 as MGHRA and CDR2 as YSYEKL. V was clipped by 1 base and J by 6 bases, with 16 bases between them. There are 16 residues in the CDR3. CDR3 DNA sequence: TGCGCCAGCAGCCAAGTTGGTGGTCGGTCATCTCAGCCCCAGCATTTT. Protein product: CASSQVGGRSSQPQHF.

The chain carries TRBV14 and TRBJ2-1; tentative D call: TRBD2 (7 bases). The ends were cut back, 4 bases at V and 2 bases at J, with 15 bases in the middle. The CDR3 covers 16 residues. Germline values: CDR1 SGHDN, CDR2 FVKESK. In DNA form, the CDR3 reads TGTGCCAGCAGCCCCCCTCGGGGGGCGACCTACAATGAGCAGTTCTTC. This gives the protein CASSPPRGATYNEQFF.

The chain links TRBV7-9 to TRBJ2-7; D is uncertain. Trimming cost V 5 bases and J 3 bases, with 11 bases left between them. CDR3 length: 13 amino acids. Germline V gene lookup returns CDR1 SEHNR and CDR2 FQNEAQ (reference sequence). CDR3 residues: CASSPNGLYEQYF. CDR3 in DNA: TGTGCCAGCAGCCCCAATGGTCTCTACGAGCAGTACTTC.